The 20 T cell receptor beta chains listed next were all sequenced from one sample in a study of radiation and T cells in renal cell carcinoma. Time point indicated: blood 4 weeks post-SBRT, at nephrectomy. Documented treatment: 15 Gy SBRT to primary tumor, nephrectomy 4 weeks later. This table comes from immunoSEQ multiplex PCR, and its TCRdb copy is limited to in-frame clones, with some not included. The sample includes approximately 90,000 clones, about 85% seen only once; the top ten take approximately 8.6%. The source was blood, collected from a patient whose treatment included radiotherapy and nephrectomy. The source of these receptors is a man aged 50 or older with renal cell carcinoma.

This sequence joins TRBV28 and TRBJ1-2; 12 positions match TRBD1. The CDR3 runs to 15 residues. The V and J ends lost 6 bases and 7 bases, in that order; junction bases with no gene match: 9. Germline V gives CDR1 MDHEN, CDR2 SYDVKM. The CDR3 DNA is TGTGCCAGCAGCAGCGCCGGGACAGGGGGCGCTGGCTACACCTTC. Translated, it gives CASSSAGTGGAGYTF.

This sequence joins TRBV6-1 and TRBJ2-7; the D gene could be TRBD1 or TRBD2 (7 bases each). V lost 1 base and J 2 bases, leaving 15 bases between the germline ends. The CDR3 is 16 amino acids. Germline lookup yields CDR1 MNHNS and CDR2 SASEGT. This CDR3 reads CASSEVSGGGPYEQYF. For the CDR3, the DNA is TGTGCCAGCAGTGAAGTCTCAGGGGGAGGGCCCTACGAGCAGTACTTC.

The gene calls are TRBV18 and TRBJ2-7, with D hard to call. This CDR3 has 12 amino acids. The germline gives CDR1 KGHSH, CDR2 LQKENI. V dropped 6 bases and J dropped 0 bases, with 6 bases sitting between them. CDR3 protein: CASSGSSYEQYF. DNA of the CDR3: TGTGCCAGCTCGGGCAGCTCCTACGAGCAGTACTTC.

This chain connects TRBV5-1 to TRBJ2-3; TRBD2 might be the D (6 bases). V lost 3 bases and J 0 bases, leaving 14 bases between the germline ends. Germline V gene sequence: CDR1 SGHRS, CDR2 YFSETQ. This CDR3 comprises 16 residues. The CDR3 nucleotides read TGCGCCAGCAGCTCCGCGGCGCGGGGCAGCACAGATACGCAGTATTTT. Its translation: CASSSAARGSTDTQYF.

This chain uses TRBV2 with TRBJ2-7; D remains ambiguous. The CDR3 runs 15 residues. The V and J ends lost 0 bases and 5 bases respectively, with 14 bases between them. CDR1 SNHLY and CDR2 FYNNEI come from the germline V gene. The CDR3 protein is CASSEAMTYSDEQYF. CDR3 DNA: TGTGCCAGCAGTGAAGCAATGACGTATTCCGACGAGCAGTACTTC.

V usage is TRBV7-9 and J usage is TRBJ1-1, with 10 positions matching TRBD1. The CDR3 is 15 residues long. The V segment lost 1 base and the J segment 5 bases; nucleotides outside the gene matches: 4. Germline assignment: CDR1 SEHNR and CDR2 FQNEAQ (reference sequence). The CDR3 reads CASSLGTGGFTEAFF. In DNA form, the CDR3 reads TGTGCCAGCAGCTTAGGGACAGGGGGATTTACTGAAGCTTTCTTT.

The chain uses TRBV10-3 and TRBJ2-5, with 14 bases fitting TRBD2. With 0 bases clipped from V and 5 bases from J, the junction kept 5 bases outside the gene matches. The CDR3 has 17 residues. Germline values: CDR1 ENHRY, CDR2 SYGVKD. As DNA, the CDR3 is TGTGCCATCAGTGAGTCCGGGACTAGCGGGAGAAAGGAGACCCAGTACTTC. Its protein product is CAISESGTSGRKETQYF.

This rearrangement joins TRBV28 to TRBJ2-2; D uncertain. Germline loops: CDR1 MDHEN, CDR2 SYDVKM. The length of the CDR3 is 12 residues. V lost 2 bases and J lost 8, with 6 bases in between. This CDR3 reads CASSLKEGELFF. Here the CDR3 DNA reads TGTGCCAGCAGTTTAAAAGAAGGGGAGCTGTTTTTT.

J is TRBJ2-5 and V is TRBV27; D unclear. The CDR3 length is 14 residues. Germline-derived CDR1 and CDR2 are MNHEY and SMNVEV (reference sequence). V shed 6 bases and J shed 2 bases, with 13 bases lying between them. For the CDR3, the DNA is TGTGCCAGCAGCCCTAGGCCGTCTCAAGAGACCCAGTACTTC. This encodes CASSPRPSQETQYF.

This chain links TRBV6-5 with TRBJ2-5, with a possible D match to TRBD1 (5 bases). Germline assignment: CDR1 MNHEY and CDR2 SVGAGI. The V gene lost 6 bases and the J gene lost 1 base, with 12 bases spanning the gap. The CDR3 extends over 14 amino acids. CDR3 DNA: TGTGCCAGCAGACTACGACAGCTCCAAGAGACCCAGTACTTC. Amino acids: CASRLRQLQETQYF.

This chain links TRBV27 with TRBJ2-3; 7 nucleotides line up with TRBD2. Unmatched junction bases numbered 14, after V lost 6 bases and J lost 2 bases. CDR1 and CDR2 (germline): MNHEY, SMNVEV (reference sequence). The CDR3 is 17 residues long. CDR3: CASRDNAGTTNTDTQYF. Here the CDR3 DNA reads TGTGCCAGCAGAGACAACGCCGGGACTACAAACACAGATACGCAGTATTTT.

This chain joins TRBV30 and TRBJ1-2, with 12 bases lining up with TRBD1. Looked up from germline, CDR1 is GTSNPN and CDR2 is SVGIG (reference sequence). There are 15 residues in the CDR3. V lost 3 bases to trimming and J lost 5 bases; unmatched junction nucleotides: 7. The CDR3 sequence: CAWRGQGALGYGYTF. In DNA, the CDR3 is TGTGCCTGGAGGGGACAGGGGGCGCTTGGGTATGGCTACACCTTC.

The chain employs TRBV29-1 and TRBJ2-1, with 8 bases identical to TRBD1. Germline V gene lookup returns CDR1 SQVTM and CDR2 ANQGSEA. This CDR3 region has 15 residues. V dropped 4 bases and J dropped 0; count of bases not matched to a gene: 5. CDR3 DNA sequence: TGCAGCGTTGGGTACAGGGGGAGCTCCTACAATGAGCAGTTCTTC. It encodes CSVGYRGSSYNEQFF.

The chain combines TRBV19 with TRBJ2-7, with 8 bases identical to TRBD1. Germline-derived CDR1 and CDR2 are LNHDA and SQIVND (reference sequence). V dropped 1 base and J dropped 2; count of bases not matched to a gene: 10. This CDR3 spans 17 amino acids. The CDR3 loop reads CASSIGSNRGNPYEQYF. The CDR3 DNA follows: TGTGCCAGTAGTATAGGAAGTAACAGGGGGAACCCCTACGAGCAGTACTTC.

This rearrangement joins TRBV19 to TRBJ1-2, with D possibly TRBD1 on 5 matching bases. The CDR3 is 15 amino acids. CDR1 and CDR2 from the germline V gene are LNHDA and SQIVND (reference sequence). The V end lost 3 bases, the J end lost 2 bases, and 13 bases lay between the germline ends. The CDR3 loop is CASSMGGLRNYGYTF. The CDR3, as DNA: TGTGCCAGTAGTATGGGGGGTCTGAGGAACTATGGCTACACCTTC.

In this sample, this clone turned up once. Other DNA sequences in this specimen translate into the identical CDR3. This chain uses TRBV2 with TRBJ1-5; 9 nucleotides align to TRBD1. The CDR3 covers 13 residues. CDR1 is SNHLY, CDR2 FYNNEI, per germline. After removal of 6 bases from V and 6 bases from J, the junction contained 3 bases not matched to a gene. Here the CDR3 DNA reads TGTGCCAGCAGGGGACAGGGAGGTCAGCCCCAGCATTTT. This codes for CASRGQGGQPQHF.

The table lists this clone with many counts. This sequence joins TRBV30 and TRBJ2-1, with a weak D call TRBD1 (6 bases). Germline CDR1 and CDR2: GTSNPN and SVGIG (reference sequence). V lost 7 bases and J lost 0, with 10 bases in between. The CDR3 is 13 amino acids. The CDR3 protein is CALTGSSYNEQFF. CDR3 coding DNA: TGTGCCTTAACAGGGAGCTCCTACAATGAGCAGTTCTTC. The full variable domain, with the rest looked up from reference TRBV30 and TRBJ2-1, is SQTIHQWPATLVQPVGSPLSLECTVEGTSNPNLYWYRQAAGRGLQLLFYSVGIGQISSEVPQNLSASRPQDRQFILSSKKLLLSDSGFYLCALTGSSYNEQFFGPGTRLTVL.

There are a few counts of this clone. The chain is built from TRBV6-1 and TRBJ2-1; D is undetermined. V lost 7 bases and J 0 bases, leaving 7 bases between the germline ends. The CDR3 totals 13 residues. CDR1 MNHNS and CDR2 SASEGT come from the germline V gene. DNA of the CDR3: TGTGCCAGCAAGGGCTACTCCTACAATGAGCAGTTCTTC. Translated, it gives CASKGYSYNEQFF.

The CDR3 loop is CSVLVSYSYEQYF. The CDR3 coding sequence is TGCAGCGTTCTGGTGAGCTATTCCTACGAGCAGTACTTC. This sequence joins TRBV29-1 and TRBJ2-7, with D uncertain. This CDR3 spans 13 amino acids. Trimming took off 5 bases at V and 1 base at J, with 12 bases between the two ends. Per germline, CDR1 SQVTM and CDR2 ANQGSEA.

The chain recombines TRBV5-6 with TRBJ2-7; tentative D call: TRBD1 (6 bases). The CDR3 spans 14 residues. V lost 7 bases and J 0 bases, leaving 14 bases between the germline ends. Germline V CDR1 and CDR2: SGHDT, YYEEEE. CDR3 coding DNA: TGTGCCAGCGATCAAGGGACACACTCCTACGAGCAGTACTTC. Translating gives CASDQGTHSYEQYF.